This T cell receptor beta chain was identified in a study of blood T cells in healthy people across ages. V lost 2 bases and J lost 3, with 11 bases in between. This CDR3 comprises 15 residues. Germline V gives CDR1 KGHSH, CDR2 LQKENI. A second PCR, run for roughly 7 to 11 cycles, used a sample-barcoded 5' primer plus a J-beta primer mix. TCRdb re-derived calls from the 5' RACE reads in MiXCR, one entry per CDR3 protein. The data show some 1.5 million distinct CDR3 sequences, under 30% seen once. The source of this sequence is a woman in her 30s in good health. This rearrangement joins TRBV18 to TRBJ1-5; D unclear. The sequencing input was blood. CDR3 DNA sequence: TGTGCCAGCTCACCAGGACCGCAATCCAATCAGCCCCAGCATTTT. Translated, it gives CASSPGPQSNQPQHF.